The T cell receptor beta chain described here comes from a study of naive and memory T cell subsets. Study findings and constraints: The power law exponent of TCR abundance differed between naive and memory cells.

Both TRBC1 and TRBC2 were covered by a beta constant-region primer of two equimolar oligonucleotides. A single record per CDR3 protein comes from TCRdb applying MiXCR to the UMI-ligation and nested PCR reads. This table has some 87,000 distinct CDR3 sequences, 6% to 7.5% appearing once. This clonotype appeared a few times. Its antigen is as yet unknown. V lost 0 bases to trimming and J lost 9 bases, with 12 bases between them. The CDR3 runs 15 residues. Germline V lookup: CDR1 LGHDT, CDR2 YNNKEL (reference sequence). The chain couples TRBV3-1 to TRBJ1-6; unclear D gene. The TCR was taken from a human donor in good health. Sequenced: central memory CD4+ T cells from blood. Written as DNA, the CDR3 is TGTGCCAGCAGCCAAGAGAACCCGGTTACTTCACCCCTCCACTTT. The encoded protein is CASSQENPVTSPLHF.